The present entry profiles one T cell receptor beta chain with its context. What it binds is unknown. The CDR3 has 14 residues. J gave up 3 bases and V 6 bases, and 7 bases lay outside the gene matches. The germline gives CDR1 DFQATT, CDR2 SNEGSKA (reference sequence). Individuals selected for sequencing had exhibited CD8+CD57+ cell expansion on flow cytometry. As a group, the patients uniformly had severe acquired aplastic anemia. Patients were treatment-naive when blood was sampled. The data belong to a study of CD8+CD57+ T cells in acquired aplastic anemia. Study-level points and caveats: Patients were compared with controls for CD8+ Simpson's diversity, and no significant difference emerged.

TCR beta VDJ and CDR3 profiles were obtained from a genomic DNA template. TCRdb ran MiXCR on the reads and lists one entry per CDR3 protein. The sample has approximately 470,000 distinct CDR3 sequences, less than 35% seen once; the top ten hold around 0.82%. The chain is built from TRBV20-1 and TRBJ2-1; 8 bases align to TRBD1. Sequenced: sorted CD4+, CD8+, or CD8+CD57+ T cells (not recorded which) from PBMCs. The clonotype was recovered from a human donor with aplastic anemia. CDR3 sequence reads: CSARTGGDYNEQFF. DNA for the CDR3: TGCAGTGCCCGAACAGGGGGTGACTACAATGAGCAGTTCTTC.